This passage covers 22 T cell receptor beta chains from one sample sequenced in a study of blood T cell repertoires in COVID-19. The table came from immunoSEQ multiplex PCR; TCRdb's copy has only in-frame clones and leaves some out. This sample yields around 180,000 clones, of which about 85% are seen a single time; under 2.5% belongs to the top ten. The sequenced sample was peripheral blood. The receptors stem from a man aged 65 to 85 with active or convalescent COVID-19.

The chain carries TRBV9 and TRBJ2-1, with 9 bases lining up with TRBD2. The V and J ends lost 0 bases and 4 bases, in that order; junction bases with no gene match: 8. CDR3 length: 17 amino acids. The germline V gene has CDR1 SGDLS and CDR2 YYNGEE. CDR3 in DNA: TGTGCCAGCAGCGTAGTGGGATTGACTAGCGGTTACAATGAGCAGTTCTTC. This translates into CASSVVGLTSGYNEQFF.

V is TRBV30 and J is TRBJ1-2; D ambiguous. This CDR3 region has 14 residues. Trimming stripped 2 bases from V and 4 bases from J, with 14 bases between. Germline V gives CDR1 GTSNPN, CDR2 SVGIG (reference sequence). CDR3: CAWSRHILGYGYTF. The CDR3 DNA reads as TGTGCCTGGAGTCGACATATTTTGGGCTATGGCTACACCTTC.

The V gene is TRBV18, the J gene TRBJ2-5; a possible D gene is TRBD2 (5 bases). The CDR3 extends over 14 amino acids. Trimming took 3 bases from V and 2 from J, leaving 10 bases between them. Per germline, CDR1 KGHSH and CDR2 LQKENI. CDR3 loop: CASSPTTIQETQYF. The CDR3 DNA reads TGTGCCAGCTCACCGACGACTATACAAGAGACCCAGTACTTC.

The count of this clone is one. This chain uses TRBV9 with TRBJ1-4, with 7 positions matching TRBD1. Per germline, CDR1 SGDLS and CDR2 YYNGEE. The CDR3 covers 15 residues. J lost 2 bases, V lost 4 bases, and 5 bases had no gene match. This CDR3 is CASSRQGRTNEKLFF. DNA of the CDR3: TGTGCCAGCAGCCGACAGGGCCGGACTAATGAAAAACTGTTTTTT.

The chain uses TRBV28 and TRBJ2-3; 7 nucleotides align to TRBD2. V gave up 6 bases and J gave up 2 bases; unmatched junction bases: 5. This CDR3 region has 14 residues. Germline CDR1 and CDR2: MDHEN and SYDVKM. The DNA of the CDR3 is TGTGCCAGCAGGAACGCGGGGGACACAGATACGCAGTATTTT. Its translation: CASRNAGDTDTQYF.

This clone was observed a single time. The V call is TRBV28, the J call TRBJ1-6; D is undetermined. The CDR3 is made up of 12 amino acids. Trimming stripped 4 bases from V and 10 bases from J, with 8 bases between. Germline CDR1 MDHEN, CDR2 SYDVKM. CDR3 sequence: CASSSSLSPLHF. Here the CDR3 DNA reads TGTGCCAGCAGTTCCTCCCTCTCACCCCTCCACTTT.

This clone was counted a single time. The chain joins TRBV5-1 to TRBJ2-5, with 12 bases lining up with TRBD1. Germline V CDR1 and CDR2: SGHRS, YFSETQ. V dropped 3 bases and J dropped 5; count of bases not matched to a gene: 11. The CDR3 runs to 17 residues. The CDR3 here is CASSSSPGQGARETQYF. DNA for the CDR3: TGCGCCAGCAGCTCTAGCCCGGGACAGGGGGCTCGGGAGACCCAGTACTTC.

J is TRBJ1-2 and V is TRBV19, with D possibly being TRBD1 (5 bases). The CDR3 runs to 14 residues. Germline V gene lookup returns CDR1 LNHDA and CDR2 SQIVND (reference sequence). V lost 3 bases and J lost 2, with 10 bases in between. This chain's CDR3 is CASSMPGRNYGYTF. The CDR3 DNA reads TGTGCCAGTAGTATGCCAGGGAGGAACTATGGCTACACCTTC. The full variable domain, rest sourced from reference TRBV19 and TRBJ1-2, is DGGITQSPKYLFRKEGQNVTLSCEQNLNHDAMYWYRQDPGQGLRLIYYSQIVNDFQKGDIAEGYSVSREKKESFPLTVTSAQKNPTAFYLCASSMPGRNYGYTFGSGTRLTVV.

The chain has TRBV3-1 (or the pseudogene TRBV3-2) and TRBJ1-2; D gene unclear. Trimming stripped 1 base from V and 7 bases from J, with 10 bases between. The V gene's germline CDR1 is LGHDT and CDR2 YNNKEL (reference sequence). This CDR3 contains 13 residues. Here the CDR3 reads CASSQAAGSGYTF. The CDR3 DNA reads TGTGCCAGCAGCCAAGCCGCGGGGTCTGGCTACACCTTC.

This chain connects TRBV27 to TRBJ2-7; 11 bases agree with TRBD2. The CDR3 is 15 amino acids. The germline gives CDR1 MNHEY, CDR2 SMNVEV (reference sequence). The V gene end was trimmed by 4 bases and the J gene end by 4 bases; junction bases not matched to a gene: 6. Here the CDR3 DNA reads TGTGCCAGCAGTTCAATAGCGGGAGGGCCGTACGAGCAGTACTTC. Translating gives CASSSIAGGPYEQYF.

The V gene is TRBV5-1, the J gene TRBJ2-5; 7 bases fit TRBD2. With V trimmed by 4 bases and J by 1 base, 1 base remained unmatched. The CDR3 runs 13 residues. The V gene's germline CDR1 is SGHRS and CDR2 YFSETQ. The CDR3 here is CASSKRGQETQYF. CDR3 bases: TGCGCCAGCAGCAAGCGGGGCCAAGAGACCCAGTACTTC.

The rearrangement links TRBV10-2 to TRBJ2-1, with 11 bases fitting TRBD2. J lost 8 bases, V lost 2 bases, and 23 bases had no gene match. Germline CDR1 is WSHSY and CDR2 is SAAADI. CDR3 size: 21 residues. The CDR3 nucleotides read TGCGCCAGCAGTGAGCCATTTGGGGTAGCGGGGGGGCTGGAGGGGACCGATGAGCAGTTCTTC. This sequence encodes CASSEPFGVAGGLEGTDEQFF.

The chain is built from TRBV30 and TRBJ2-5; unclear D gene. V lost 0 bases and J lost 2, with 7 bases in between. In germline, CDR1 is GTSNPN, CDR2 SVGIG (reference sequence). The CDR3 extends over 13 amino acids. CDR3 in amino acids: CAWSVQSQETQYF. CDR3 DNA: TGTGCCTGGAGTGTACAGAGTCAAGAGACCCAGTACTTC.

The chain is built from TRBV5-1 and TRBJ2-2; 9 bases match TRBD1. Germline loops: CDR1 SGHRS, CDR2 YFSETQ. V lost 4 bases to trimming and J lost 3 bases; unmatched junction nucleotides: 4. The CDR3 totals 15 residues. The CDR3 DNA reads as TGCGCCAGCAGCGTCCGGACAGGGGACACCGGGGAGCTGTTTTTT. This encodes CASSVRTGDTGELFF.

The chain is built from TRBV5-1 and TRBJ1-4, with 8 bases lining up with TRBD1. This CDR3 contains 17 residues. V dropped 5 bases and J dropped 8; count of bases not matched to a gene: 17. The germline V gene has CDR1 SGHRS and CDR2 YFSETQ. CDR3 loop: CASSPGAGGRRDEKLFF. The CDR3 DNA follows: TGCGCCAGCAGTCCCGGGGCAGGGGGCCGCCGAGACGAAAAACTGTTTTTT.

The chain uses TRBV5-4 and TRBJ2-3, with D tentatively TRBD1 (7 bases). The CDR3 loop spans 14 amino acids. Germline CDR1 and CDR2: SGHNT and YYREEE (reference sequence). V gave up 5 bases and J gave up 3 bases, with 13 bases separating them. The CDR3 is CASSHRGGTDTQYF. CDR3 DNA sequence: TGTGCCAGCAGTCACAGGGGAGGAACAGATACGCAGTATTTT.

This rearrangement joins TRBV10-3 to TRBJ1-5, with a possible D match to TRBD1 (6 bases). Germline loops: CDR1 ENHRY, CDR2 SYGVKD. The CDR3 runs 15 residues. V was trimmed by 4 bases and J by 6 bases, leaving 16 bases between them. The CDR3 DNA reads as TGTGCCATCAGTGGGGGGAGGGGGAAGATTCAGCCCCAGCATTTT. Its translation: CAISGGRGKIQPQHF.

This clone appeared once. The genes are TRBV19 and TRBJ1-2, with a weak D call TRBD1 (6 bases). The CDR3 spans 14 residues. Germline CDR1 LNHDA, CDR2 SQIVND (reference sequence). V dropped 3 bases and J dropped 6 bases, with 14 bases sitting between them. DNA for the CDR3: TGTGCCAGTAGTATCACAGGGTCGTCCCATGGCTACACCTTC. Amino acids: CASSITGSSHGYTF.

V and J are TRBV27 and TRBJ2-1, with a possible D match to TRBD2 (6 bases). The V gene's germline CDR1 is MNHEY and CDR2 SMNVEV (reference sequence). The length of the CDR3 is 16 residues. Deletions cut 7 bases from V and 3 bases from J, with 19 bases between. CDR3 nucleotide sequence: TGTGCCAGCACGAAGGAAGCGGGTACTATCTACAATGAGCAGTTCTTC. Its translation is CASTKEAGTIYNEQFF.

V and J are TRBV30 and TRBJ1-1; D gene unclear. Per the germline V gene, CDR1 is GTSNPN and CDR2 is SVGIG (reference sequence). V gave up 4 bases and J gave up 0 bases, with 9 bases separating them. This CDR3 has 13 residues. The CDR3 here is CAWIEQMNTEAFF. The CDR3 DNA reads TGTGCCTGGATTGAACAAATGAACACTGAAGCTTTCTTT.

Concerning this clone itself: Sequence at one end of the junction differs from germline and may be a read error. The CDR3 sequence is CASSPSLRNERVF. CDR3 in DNA: TGTGCCAGCAGCCCGAGTTTGCGTAATGAGCGGGTCTTC. J is TRBJ2-1 and V is TRBV3-1 (or the pseudogene TRBV3-2); D might be TRBD2 (6 bases). From germline, CDR1 is LGHDT and CDR2 YNNKEL (reference sequence). The CDR3 consists of 13 residues.

This rearrangement joins TRBV7-9 to TRBJ2-3; TRBD2 matches at 13 bases. The CDR3 is made up of 18 amino acids. V dropped 2 bases and J dropped 2; count of bases not matched to a gene: 7. The germline gives CDR1 SEHNR, CDR2 FQNEAQ (reference sequence). DNA for the CDR3: TGTGCCAGCAGCTTACCAACCGGACTAGCGGGAGCCACAGATACGCAGTATTTT. Amino acid sequence: CASSLPTGLAGATDTQYF.